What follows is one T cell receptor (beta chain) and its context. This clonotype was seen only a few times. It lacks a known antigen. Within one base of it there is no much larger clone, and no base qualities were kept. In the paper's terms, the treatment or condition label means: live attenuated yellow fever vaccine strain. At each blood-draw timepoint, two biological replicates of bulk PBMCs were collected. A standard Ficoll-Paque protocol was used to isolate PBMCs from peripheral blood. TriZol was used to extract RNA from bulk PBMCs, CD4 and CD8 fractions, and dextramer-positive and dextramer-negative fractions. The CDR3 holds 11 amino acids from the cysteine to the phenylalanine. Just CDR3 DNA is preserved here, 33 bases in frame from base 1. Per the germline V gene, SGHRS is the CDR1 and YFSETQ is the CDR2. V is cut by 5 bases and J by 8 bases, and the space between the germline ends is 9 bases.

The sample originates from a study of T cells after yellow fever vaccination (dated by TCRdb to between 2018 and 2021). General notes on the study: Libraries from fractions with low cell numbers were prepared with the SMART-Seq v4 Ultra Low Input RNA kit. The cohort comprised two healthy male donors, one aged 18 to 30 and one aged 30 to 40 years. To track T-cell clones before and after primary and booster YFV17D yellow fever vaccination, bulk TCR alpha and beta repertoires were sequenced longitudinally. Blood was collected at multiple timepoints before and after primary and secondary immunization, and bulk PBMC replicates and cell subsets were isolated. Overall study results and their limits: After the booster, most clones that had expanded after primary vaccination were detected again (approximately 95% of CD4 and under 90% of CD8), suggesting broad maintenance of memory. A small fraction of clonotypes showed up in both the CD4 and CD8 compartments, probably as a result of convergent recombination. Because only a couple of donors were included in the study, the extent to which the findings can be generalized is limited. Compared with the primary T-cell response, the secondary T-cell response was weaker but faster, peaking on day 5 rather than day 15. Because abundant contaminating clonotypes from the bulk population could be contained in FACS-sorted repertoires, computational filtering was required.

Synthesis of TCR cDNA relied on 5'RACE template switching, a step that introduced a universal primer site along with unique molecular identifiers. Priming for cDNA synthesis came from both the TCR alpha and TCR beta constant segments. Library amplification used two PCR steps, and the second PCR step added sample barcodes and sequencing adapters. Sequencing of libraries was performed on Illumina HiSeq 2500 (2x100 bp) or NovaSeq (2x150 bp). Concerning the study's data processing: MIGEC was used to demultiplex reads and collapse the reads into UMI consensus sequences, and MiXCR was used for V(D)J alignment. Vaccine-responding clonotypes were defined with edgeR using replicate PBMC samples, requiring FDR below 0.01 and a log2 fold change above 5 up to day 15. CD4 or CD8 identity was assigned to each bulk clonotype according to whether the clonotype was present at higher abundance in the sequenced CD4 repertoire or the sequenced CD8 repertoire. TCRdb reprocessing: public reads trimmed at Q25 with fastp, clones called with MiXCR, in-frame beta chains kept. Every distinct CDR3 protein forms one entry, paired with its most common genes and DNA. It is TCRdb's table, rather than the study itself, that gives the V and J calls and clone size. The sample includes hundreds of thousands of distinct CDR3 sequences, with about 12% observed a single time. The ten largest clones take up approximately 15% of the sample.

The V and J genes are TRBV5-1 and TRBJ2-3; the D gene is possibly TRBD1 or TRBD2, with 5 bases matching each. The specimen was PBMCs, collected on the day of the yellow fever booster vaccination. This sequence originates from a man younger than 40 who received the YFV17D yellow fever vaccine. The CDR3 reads CASSSRGTQYF. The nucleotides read TGCGCCAGCAGTTCGAGGGGTACGCAGTATTTT.